This is a list of T cell receptor beta chains from one sample in a study of blood T cells in healthy people across ages. TCRdb itself ran the 5' RACE reads through MiXCR, one entry per CDR3 protein. Among 700,000 to 900,000 distinct CDR3 sequences listed, roughly 25% were seen once. These data also formed part of another study, on T cells of mothers and their children.

Material for sequencing was blood. These TCRs come from a boy aged 5-17 years in good health. CDR3s include the opening cysteine and the closing phenylalanine or tryptophan. A D gene is named only where the DNA matches it firmly. The size entry is marked missing in some rows and otherwise reads once, few, many or a size class.

TRBJ1-1 | TRBD1 | TRBV28 | few | CASSLGTGVSLAVNTEAFF | TGTGCCAGCAGTTTAGGTACAGGGGTGTCCCTAGCAGTGAACACTGAAGCTTTCTTT
TRBJ2-5 | NA | TRBV15 | many | CATSLGSGQGTQYF | TGTGCCACCAGCTTGGGATCGGGGCAAGGGACCCAGTACTTC
TRBJ2-7 | TRBD2 | TRBV29-1 | NA | CSVDSSGGAYEQYF | TGCAGCGTTGACTCTAGCGGGGGGGCCTACGAGCAGTACTTC
TRBJ2-7 | TRBD2 | TRBV2 | NA | CASTTTSRQSEQYF | TGTGCCAGCACTACGACTAGCCGTCAGTCCGAGCAGTACTTC
TRBJ2-1 | TRBD2 | TRBV12-3/TRBV12-4 | few | CASSTWERGRKNEQFF | TGTGCCAGCAGCACCTGGGAGCGGGGTCGGAAAAATGAGCAGTTCTTC
TRBJ1-2 | TRBD1 | TRBV12-3/TRBV12-4 | NA | CASSPSNRDRGGYTF | TGTGCCAGCAGTCCATCAAACCGGGACAGGGGTGGCTACACCTTC
TRBJ1-1 | NA | TRBV11-2 | NA | CASSTRQDLVNTEAFF | TGTGCCAGCAGCACCCGACAGGACTTGGTGAACACTGAAGCTTTCTTT
TRBJ1-1 | TRBD1 | TRBV20-1 | few | CSAIRQGVMNTEAFF | TGCAGTGCTATAAGACAGGGGGTTATGAACACTGAAGCTTTCTTT
TRBJ2-3 | NA | TRBV6-1 | NA | CASRETETDTQYF | TGTGCCAGCAGGGAGACCGAGACAGATACGCAGTATTTT
TRBJ2-5 | TRBD2 | TRBV3-1 | NA | CASSQGGTSGDQETQYF | TGTGCCAGCAGCCAGGGTGGGACTAGCGGGGACCAAGAGACCCAGTACTTC